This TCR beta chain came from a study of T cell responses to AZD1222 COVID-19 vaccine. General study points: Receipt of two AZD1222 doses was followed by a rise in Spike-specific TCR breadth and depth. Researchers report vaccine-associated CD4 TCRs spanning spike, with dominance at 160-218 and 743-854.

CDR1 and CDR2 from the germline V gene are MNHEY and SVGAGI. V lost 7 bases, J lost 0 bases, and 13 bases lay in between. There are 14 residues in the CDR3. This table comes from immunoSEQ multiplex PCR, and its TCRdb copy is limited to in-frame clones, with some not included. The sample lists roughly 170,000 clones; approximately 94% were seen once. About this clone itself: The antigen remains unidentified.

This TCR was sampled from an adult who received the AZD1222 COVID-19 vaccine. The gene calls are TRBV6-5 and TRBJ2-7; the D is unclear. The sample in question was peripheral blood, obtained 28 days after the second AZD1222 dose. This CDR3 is CASNPSGTSYEQYF. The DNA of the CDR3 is TGTGCCAGCAATCCTTCGGGCACCTCCTACGAGCAGTACTTC.